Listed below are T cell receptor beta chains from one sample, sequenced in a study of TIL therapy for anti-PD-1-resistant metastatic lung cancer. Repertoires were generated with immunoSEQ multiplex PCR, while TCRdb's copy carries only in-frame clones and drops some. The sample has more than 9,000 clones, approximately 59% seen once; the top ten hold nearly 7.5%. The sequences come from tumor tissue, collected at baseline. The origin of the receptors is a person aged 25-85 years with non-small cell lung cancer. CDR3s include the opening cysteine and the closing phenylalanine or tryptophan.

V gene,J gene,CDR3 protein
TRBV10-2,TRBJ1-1,CASSLDRGYEAFF
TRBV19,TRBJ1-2,CASKRGQATLANYGYTF
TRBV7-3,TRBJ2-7,CASSLGGTGNEQYF
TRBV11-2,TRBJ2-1,CASRRGLASNNEQFF
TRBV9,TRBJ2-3,CASSVGQTDTQYF
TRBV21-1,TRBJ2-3,CASMWGLAGGRGTDTQYF
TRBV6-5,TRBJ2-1,CASPSSMGEQFF
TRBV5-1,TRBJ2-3,CASSLGRSTDTQYF
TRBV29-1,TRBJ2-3,CSVVTSGSTDTQYF
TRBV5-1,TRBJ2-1,CASSFLTGTEQFF
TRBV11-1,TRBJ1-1,CASSLSQTGGWAFF
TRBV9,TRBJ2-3,CASSVEGDTQYF
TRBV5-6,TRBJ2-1,CASSSLQAFYNEQFF
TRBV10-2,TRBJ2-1,CASRPGGGAWGEQFF
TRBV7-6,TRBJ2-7,CASSLGVAVFGGSYEQYF
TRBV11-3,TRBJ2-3,CASSLEGLDTQYF
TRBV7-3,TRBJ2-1,CASSLAASSYNEQFF
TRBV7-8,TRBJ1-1,CASSLFRGRFFLNTEAFF
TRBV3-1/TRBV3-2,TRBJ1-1,CASSQVPGGRGTEAFF
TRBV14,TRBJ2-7,CASSSHYEQYF
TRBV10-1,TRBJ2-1,CASSESKTGSSYNEQFF
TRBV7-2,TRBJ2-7,CASSPSSGRSYEQYF
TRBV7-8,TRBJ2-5,CASSFGETQYF
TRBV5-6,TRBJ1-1,CASSLEPHQNTEAFF
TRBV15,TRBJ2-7,CATSRVDSYEQYF
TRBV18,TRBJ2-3,CASSPPGQSTDTQYF
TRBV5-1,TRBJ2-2,CASSPMTDSGELFF
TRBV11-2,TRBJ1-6,CASSLGAAGSPLHF
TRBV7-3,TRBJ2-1,CASSVGVGGGRTQFF
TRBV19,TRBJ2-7,CASSLIGGGGYEQYF